This section outlines one T cell receptor (beta chain) sequence together with its context. The CDR3 is 12 amino acids. Germline CDR1 is KGHDR and CDR2 is SFDVKD. With 1 base removed from V and 5 bases from J, the gap between germline ends came to 4 bases. This entry comes from a study of T cell responses to AZD1222 COVID-19 vaccine. TCRdb keeps only in-frame clones here, not all; method: immunoSEQ multiplex PCR. This table has fewer than 120,000 clones, 85% to 90% appearing once. The sequences come from peripheral blood, collected 28 days after the second AZD1222 dose. The rearrangement joins TRBV24-1 to TRBJ2-5; D is unclear. The sequence was obtained from an adult who received the AZD1222 COVID-19 vaccine. The CDR3 DNA sequence: TGTGCCACCAGTGATTTTAGGGAGACCCAGTACTTC. It yields the protein CATSDFRETQYF.